This T cell receptor (beta chain) was found in a study of T cell responses to AZD1222 COVID-19 vaccine (dated by TCRdb to the early 2020s). Notes on the research overall: AZD1222 recipients given second doses at about 4 weeks or at about 12 weeks were pooled, since spike-specific TCR depth and breadth were not found to differ between the two schedules. TCR sequencing covered roughly 230 trial participants: 200 to 210 given two doses of AZD1222 and about 26 given two doses of MenACWY control vaccine. Trial participants were enrolled into age subgroups of 18-55, 56-69 and 70-plus years, which contained approximately 150, 30 and 60 TCR-sequenced participants, respectively.

V loses 2 bases at its end and J loses 3 bases; junction bases beyond the gene matches: 5. From the cysteine up to the phenylalanine, the CDR3 has a length of 15 residues. Only the CDR3 DNA is retained, 45 bases long and in frame from the first base. The germline V gene yields MGHDK for CDR1 and SYGVNS for CDR2. As to this clone: The clone's antigen remains unknown. No much larger clone exists at a distance of one base, and base qualities are not known.

Overall results and qualifications from the work: Vaccine-associated CD4 TCRs spanned the whole spike protein, with dominant responses in regions 160-218 and 743-854. Nearly half of unique spike-specific TCRs reportedly recognized epitopes outside regions mutated in the B.1.351 and B.1.1.7 variants. Participants were mostly white British and included more females than males, and it was suggested by the authors that clonal diversity may have been underestimated. The 56-69-year group was small, and its depth increase did not reach significance, likely because of low power. Conclusions about previously exposed vaccinees were limited because only six AZD1222 recipients were SARS-CoV-2 seropositive at baseline. Because no day 14 peak-response samples were available, the repertoires could be characterized only after the peak T cell response. After two AZD1222 doses, spike-specific TCR breadth and depth were significantly higher than at day 0 and than in MenACWY recipients.

The CDR3 regions of human TCRbeta chains were analyzed by immunosequencing. The study's processing was this. TCRs in the repertoires were matched against a reference library of SARS-CoV-2-specific TCRs that had been generated with the MIRA antigen-specificity platform. Breadth was defined as the fraction of unique TCRs that were SARS-CoV-2-associated. Depth was defined as the fraction of total T cells that were SARS-CoV-2-associated. Each spike-specific TCR was assigned to its reactive spike region and to a CD4 or CD8 class using the MIRA data. Log10-transformed breadth and depth values were compared by one-way ANOVA with Sidak's multiple comparisons tests. As stored in TCRdb, this immuneACCESS dataset retains in-frame rearrangements with V and J assigned. A fraction of the clones does not appear; measured against another copy, unresolved V genes explain less than half of the discrepancy, and the remainder lacks a known reason. From that table come the V and J calls and clone size; the DNA was used to work out D and trimming. The sample table contains more than 110,000 clones; only one count was recorded for more than 90% of them. The ten largest clones add up to approximately 3.4% of the sample.

What the time point label conveys for this sample: baseline before first vaccination. Vaccinee samples were obtained from the UK trials COV001 and COV002, which included a single-blind randomized controlled phase 2/3 trial of AZD1222 (ChAdOx1 nCoV-19) in healthy adults. For TCRbeta chain sequencing, PBMC samples were collected from trial participants at day 0 and at day 28 after the second dose. The material was peripheral blood, obtained on day 0 of AZD1222 vaccination. This receptor chain uses TRBV25-1 and TRBJ2-3, with 7 middle bases fitting TRBD2. The sequence came from an adult in good health. The CDR3 sequence is CASSERFGGTDTQYF. The nucleotide sequence is given as TGTGCCAGCAGTGAACGATTCGGGGGGACAGATACGCAGTATTTT.